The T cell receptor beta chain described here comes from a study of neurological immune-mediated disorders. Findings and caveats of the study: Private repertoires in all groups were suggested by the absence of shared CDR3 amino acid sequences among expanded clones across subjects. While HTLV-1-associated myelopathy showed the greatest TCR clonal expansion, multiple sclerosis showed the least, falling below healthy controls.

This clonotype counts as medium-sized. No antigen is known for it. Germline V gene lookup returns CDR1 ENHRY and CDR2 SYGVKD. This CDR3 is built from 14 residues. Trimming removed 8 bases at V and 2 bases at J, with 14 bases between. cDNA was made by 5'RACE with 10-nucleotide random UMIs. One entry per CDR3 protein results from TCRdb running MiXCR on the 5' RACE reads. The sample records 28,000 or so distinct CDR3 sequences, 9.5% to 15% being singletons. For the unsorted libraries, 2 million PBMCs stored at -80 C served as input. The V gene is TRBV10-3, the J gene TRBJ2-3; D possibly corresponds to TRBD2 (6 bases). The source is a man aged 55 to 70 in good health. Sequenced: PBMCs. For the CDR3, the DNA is TGTGCCATCGGGCGGGGACGCGACACAGATACGCAGTATTTT. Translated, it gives CAIGRGRDTDTQYF.